The clone carrying this TCR beta chain was found once. Clones were sequenced by immunoSEQ multiplex PCR, and TCRdb holds only the in-frame ones, with some missing. Of roughly 200,000 clones listed, 80% to 95% are singletons. This record comes from a study of T cell responses to AZD1222 COVID-19 vaccine. Between the trimmed V and J ends, which lost 5 bases and 5 bases, there was a span of 27 bases. The length of the CDR3 is 18 residues. Germline CDR1 reads MNHEY; CDR2 reads SVGEGT. Sequencing used peripheral blood, obtained 28 days after the second dose of the MenACWY control vaccine. The chain couples TRBV6-2 or TRBV6-3 to TRBJ1-1; no clear D gene. The receptor comes from an adult who received the MenACWY meningococcal vaccine as a control. The CDR3 protein is CASSLKLHRSGVGTEAFF. The CDR3 DNA follows: TGTGCCAGCAGTCTCAAACTACATCGGTCGGGCGTGGGGACTGAAGCTTTCTTT.